The 24 T cell receptor beta chains listed next were all sequenced from one sample in a study of blood T cells in healthy people across ages. Alongside a J-beta primer mix, a sample-barcoded 5' primer served in a second PCR lasting about 7 to 11 cycles. TCRdb re-analysed the 5' RACE reads in MiXCR, keeping a single row per CDR3 protein. The sample includes 700,000 to 850,000 distinct CDR3 sequences, 40% to 65% of them seen just once. The material sequenced was blood. The source is a man older than 75 in good health.

This clonotype was seen at least ten times. The chain combines TRBV10-3 with TRBJ2-1; D is ambiguous. The CDR3 has 14 residues. In germline, CDR1 is ENHRY, CDR2 SYGVKD. The V gene lost 3 bases and the J gene lost 5 bases, with 11 bases spanning the gap. The CDR3 region has the DNA TGTGCCATCAGTGAAGGCCCTTTAGACAATGAGCAGTTCTTC. Translating gives CAISEGPLDNEQFF.

This chain uses TRBV27 with TRBJ2-1; D unresolved. Trimming stripped 8 bases from V and 0 bases from J, with 11 bases between. CDR1 MNHEY and CDR2 SMNVEV come from the germline V gene (reference sequence). The CDR3 totals 14 residues. The CDR3 loop reads CASLPGSSYNEQFF. As DNA, the CDR3 is TGTGCCAGCCTGCCTGGAAGCTCCTACAATGAGCAGTTCTTC.

The sample holds a few counts of this clonotype. The genes are TRBV3-1 and TRBJ2-2; no clear D. Germline values: CDR1 LGHDT, CDR2 YNNKEL (reference sequence). The CDR3 totals 14 residues. Trimming removed 1 base from V and 6 bases from J, with 9 bases in between. The CDR3 DNA sequence: TGTGCCAGCAGCCAAGGGGATAGTTCCGGGGAGCTGTTTTTT. Protein product: CASSQGDSSGELFF.

The V and J genes are TRBV10-1 and TRBJ2-7, with 10 bases fitting TRBD2. The CDR3 loop spans 16 amino acids. V lost 3 bases to trimming and J lost 6 bases; unmatched junction nucleotides: 11. Germline CDR1 reads WNHNN; CDR2 reads SYGVQD (reference sequence). This CDR3 reads CASSDENGTSESEQYF. The CDR3 DNA follows: TGCGCCAGCAGTGACGAAAACGGGACTAGCGAAAGCGAGCAGTACTTC.

This clonotype appeared a few times. V and J are TRBV10-3 and TRBJ2-5; 9 bases map to TRBD2. V shed 8 bases and J 2 bases; nucleotides not matched to a gene: 9. CDR3 length: 15 residues. Germline V gene lookup returns CDR1 ENHRY and CDR2 SYGVKD. Here the CDR3 DNA reads TGTGCCATCGAGACGGGCGGGAGGGATCAAGAGACCCAGTACTTC. This encodes CAIETGGRDQETQYF.

The chain is built from TRBV15 and TRBJ2-5; possibly TRBD1 or TRBD2 for D (5 bases each). V was shortened by 1 base and J by 5 bases, with 11 bases between the two germline ends. Germline CDR1 LNHNV, CDR2 YYDKDF (reference sequence). The CDR3 consists of 14 residues. The CDR3 bases are TGTGCCACCAGCAGAGTTAGGGGCGGGGAGACCCAGTACTTC. Its protein is CATSRVRGGETQYF.

The chain joins TRBV6-1 to TRBJ2-7; D is uncertain. Germline V lookup: CDR1 MNHNS, CDR2 SASEGT. The V end lost 6 bases, the J end lost 1 base, and 16 bases lay between the germline ends. The CDR3 has 15 amino acids. The CDR3 nucleotides read TGTGCCAGCAGGGCGATCCTTCTTCCGTCCTACGAGCAGTACTTC. It is translated as CASRAILLPSYEQYF.

This clonotype was counted a few times. The chain joins TRBV5-1 to TRBJ2-7; 8 positions match TRBD2. Germline CDR1 is SGHRS and CDR2 is YFSETQ. There are 14 residues in the CDR3. J lost 7 bases, V lost 4 bases, and 10 bases had no gene match. CDR3 in DNA: TGCGCCAGCAGCCCGGGAGGGCCCTCAGAAGAGCAGTACTTC. Translating it yields CASSPGGPSEEQYF. The full variable domain, with the rest looked up from reference TRBV5-1 and TRBJ2-7, is KAGVTQTPRYLIKTRGQQVTLSCSPISGHRSVSWYQQTPGQGLQFLFEYFSETQRNKGNFPGRFSGRQFSNSRSEMNVSTLELGDSALYLCASSPGGPSEEQYFGPGTRLTVT.

This clonotype has only a few counts. The rearrangement joins TRBV3-1 to TRBJ2-1; D might be TRBD1 or TRBD2, each matching 5 bases. From germline, CDR1 is LGHDT and CDR2 YNNKEL (reference sequence). V was pared by 1 base and J by 5 bases, with 15 bases between. The CDR3 is made up of 16 amino acids. The CDR3 here is CASSQALGESDNEQFF. CDR3 nucleotides: TGTGCCAGCAGCCAAGCTTTGGGGGAGTCAGACAATGAGCAGTTCTTC.

The chain employs TRBV27 and TRBJ2-5; no clear D gene. The germline V and J ends were trimmed by 3 bases and 13 bases, with 21 bases remaining between them. CDR1 and CDR2 from the germline V gene are MNHEY and SMNVEV (reference sequence). This CDR3 is 14 amino acids long. The CDR3 DNA sequence: TGTGCCAGCAGTTTGAACAGTTATCCCTACGAGCGGTACTTC. This sequence encodes CASSLNSYPYERYF.

The V gene is TRBV24-1, the J gene TRBJ2-1; 8 nucleotides align to TRBD1. The germline V gene has CDR1 KGHDR and CDR2 SFDVKD. V trimming: 0 bases; J trimming: 0 bases; junction bases outside the gene matches: 3. The CDR3 sequence is 17 residues long. The CDR3 coding sequence is TGTGCCACCAGTGATTTGGATGGGACAGGCTCCTACAATGAGCAGTTCTTC. Its translation: CATSDLDGTGSYNEQFF.

J is TRBJ1-4 and V is TRBV7-9, with D maybe TRBD1 (5 bases). Trimming took off 1 base at V and 8 bases at J, with 14 bases between the two ends. Germline lookup yields CDR1 SEHNR and CDR2 FQNEAQ (reference sequence). The CDR3 runs to 15 residues. CDR3 loop: CASSLGGTGLEKLFF. The CDR3 DNA reads as TGTGCCAGCAGCTTAGGTGGGACCGGTCTGGAAAAACTGTTTTTT.

This chain uses TRBV10-3 with TRBJ2-1, with 12 bases identical to TRBD2. The CDR3 is 14 amino acids. The germline V gene encodes CDR1 ENHRY and CDR2 SYGVKD. V shed 6 bases, J shed 7 bases, and the junction held 4 bases outside the gene matches. In DNA, the CDR3 is TGTGCCATCAGCACTAGCGGGAGGCAGAATGAGCAGTTCTTC. Its protein is CAISTSGRQNEQFF.

This chain connects TRBV20-1 to TRBJ2-2; 13 nucleotides align to TRBD2. From germline, CDR1 is DFQATT and CDR2 SNEGSKA (reference sequence). J was trimmed by 8 bases and V by 5 bases; bases with no gene match: 5. The CDR3 is 14 residues long. CDR3 coding DNA: TGCAGTGCTGGACTAGCGGGAGTTACGGGGGAGCTGTTTTTT. Its protein is CSAGLAGVTGELFF.

The rearrangement joins TRBV20-1 to TRBJ1-1; D is perhaps TRBD1 (5 bases). V gave up 5 bases and J gave up 5 bases, with 12 bases separating them. The germline gives CDR1 DFQATT, CDR2 SNEGSKA (reference sequence). The CDR3 is 12 amino acids. The CDR3 protein is CSASDRGTEAFF. In DNA form, the CDR3 reads TGCAGTGCTTCCGACAGAGGTACTGAAGCTTTCTTT.

The chain couples TRBV27 to TRBJ2-7; TRBD1 aligns across 10 bases. The germline V gene encodes CDR1 MNHEY and CDR2 SMNVEV (reference sequence). The J segment lost 9 bases and the V segment lost 4 bases, leaving 6 bases of the junction unmatched. The CDR3 length is 13 residues. CDR3 in DNA: TGTGCCAGCAGTTACGGACAGGGGGGGGGGCAGTACTTC. Residues: CASSYGQGGGQYF.

The chain uses TRBV6-2 or TRBV6-3 and TRBJ2-7; D ambiguous. In germline, CDR1 is MNHEY, CDR2 SVGEGT. The CDR3 is 12 residues long. Deletions cut 7 bases from V and 5 bases from J, with 12 bases between. CDR3 region: CASTRPWDEQYF. In DNA form, the CDR3 reads TGTGCCAGCACCCGACCCTGGGACGAGCAGTACTTC.

V gene TRBV6-5 combines with J gene TRBJ2-1; 9 bases fit TRBD2. The CDR3 consists of 16 residues. Germline V gene lookup returns CDR1 MNHEY and CDR2 SVGAGI. V shed 0 bases, J shed 10 bases, and the junction held 10 bases outside the gene matches. CDR3 sequence: CASSYSGGTSYTEQFF. The CDR3 DNA is TGTGCCAGCAGTTACTCGGGCGGGACTAGCTACACGGAGCAGTTCTTC.

This chain uses TRBV7-2 with TRBJ1-6, with no clear D. Germline-derived CDR1 and CDR2 are SGHTA and FQGNSA. V was shortened by 2 bases and J by 7 bases, with 6 bases between the two germline ends. The CDR3 sequence is 13 residues long. CDR3 in DNA: TGTGCCAGCAGCTTACATGAGAATTCACCCCTCCACTTT. Amino acid sequence: CASSLHENSPLHF.

CDR3 sequence: CASIRGTGANVLTF. The CDR3 nucleotides are TGTGCCAGCATCAGGGGGACTGGGGCCAACGTCCTGACTTTC. The rearrangement joins TRBV6-1 to TRBJ2-6, with 7 nucleotides matching TRBD1. Germline V gene data show CDR1 as MNHNS and CDR2 as SASEGT. After removal of 7 bases from V and 2 bases from J, the junction contained 2 bases not matched to a gene. This CDR3 contains 14 residues.

This clonotype was detected ten times or more. The chain combines TRBV29-1 with TRBJ1-2, with D uncertain. Germline CDR1 SQVTM, CDR2 ANQGSEA. The V end was cut by 4 bases, the J end by 3 bases, with 9 bases between. This CDR3 spans 12 amino acids. CDR3 region: CSVAGSDYGYTF. The CDR3 DNA is TGCAGCGTTGCGGGCAGTGACTATGGCTACACCTTC.

This clonotype has a handful of counts. The chain links TRBV3-1 to TRBJ2-7; 8 bases agree with TRBD2. The CDR3 consists of 13 residues. Germline CDR1 LGHDT, CDR2 YNNKEL (reference sequence). V gave up 6 bases and J gave up 4 bases; unmatched junction bases: 5. The CDR3 nucleotides are TGTGCCAGCAGTCAAAGCGGGAGTTACGAGCAGTACTTC. This translates into CASSQSGSYEQYF.

This sequence joins TRBV28 and TRBJ2-4; 7 bases are shared with TRBD2. The CDR3 has 11 amino acids. From germline, CDR1 is MDHEN and CDR2 SYDVKM. Unmatched junction bases numbered 8, after V lost 9 bases and J lost 12 bases. As DNA, the CDR3 is TGTGCCAGTGGAGGGAGGGAACGTCAGTACTTC. Protein: CASGGRERQYF.

The chain is built from TRBV19 and TRBJ2-3; TRBD1 is a possible D gene (6 bases). V gave up 6 bases and J gave up 5 bases, with 24 bases separating them. Germline CDR1 reads LNHDA; CDR2 reads SQIVND (reference sequence). The CDR3 covers 17 residues. The CDR3 nucleotides read TGTGCCAGTAGCCGCGCCCCCGGGACAACAGCCGGAGATACGCAGTATTTT. Its protein is CASSRAPGTTAGDTQYF.